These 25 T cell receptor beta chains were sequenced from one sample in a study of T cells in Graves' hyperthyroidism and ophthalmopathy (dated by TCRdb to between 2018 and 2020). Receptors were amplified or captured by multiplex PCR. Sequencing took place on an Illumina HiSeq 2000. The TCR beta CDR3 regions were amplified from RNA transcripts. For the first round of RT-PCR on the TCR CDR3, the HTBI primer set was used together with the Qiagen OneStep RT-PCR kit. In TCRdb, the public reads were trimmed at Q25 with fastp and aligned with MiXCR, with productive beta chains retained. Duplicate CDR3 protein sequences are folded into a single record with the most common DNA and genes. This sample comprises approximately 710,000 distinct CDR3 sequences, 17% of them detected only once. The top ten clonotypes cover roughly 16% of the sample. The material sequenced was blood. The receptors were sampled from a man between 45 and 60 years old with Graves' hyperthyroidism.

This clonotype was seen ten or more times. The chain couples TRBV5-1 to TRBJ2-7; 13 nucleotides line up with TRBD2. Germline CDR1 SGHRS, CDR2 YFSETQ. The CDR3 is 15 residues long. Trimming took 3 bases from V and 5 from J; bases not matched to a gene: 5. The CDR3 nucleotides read TGCGCCAGCAGCTCTATTGGACTAGCGGGAGACGAGCAGTACTTC. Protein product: CASSSIGLAGDEQYF.

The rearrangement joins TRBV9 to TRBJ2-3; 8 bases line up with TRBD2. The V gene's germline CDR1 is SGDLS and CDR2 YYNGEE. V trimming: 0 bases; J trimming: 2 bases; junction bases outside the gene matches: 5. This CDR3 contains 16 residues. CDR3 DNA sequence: TGTGCCAGCAGCGTAGCGGGGGGGGACACCACAGATACGCAGTATTTT. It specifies CASSVAGGDTTDTQYF.

This CDR3 is CASSPEGAEYNEQFF. In DNA, the CDR3 is TGCGCCAGCAGCCCCGAGGGGGCAGAATACAATGAGCAGTTCTTC. This chain joins TRBV4-3 and TRBJ2-1, with 7 positions matching TRBD1. Germline lookup yields CDR1 LGHNA and CDR2 YSLEER. With V trimmed by 4 bases and J by 4 bases, 7 bases remained unmatched. This CDR3 region has 15 residues.

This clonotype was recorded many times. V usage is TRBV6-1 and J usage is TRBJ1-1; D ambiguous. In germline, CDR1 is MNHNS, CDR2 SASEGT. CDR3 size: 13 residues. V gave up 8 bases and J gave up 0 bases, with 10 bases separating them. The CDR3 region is CASGSQLNTEAFF. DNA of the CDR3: TGTGCCAGCGGGTCTCAGCTGAACACTGAAGCTTTCTTT.

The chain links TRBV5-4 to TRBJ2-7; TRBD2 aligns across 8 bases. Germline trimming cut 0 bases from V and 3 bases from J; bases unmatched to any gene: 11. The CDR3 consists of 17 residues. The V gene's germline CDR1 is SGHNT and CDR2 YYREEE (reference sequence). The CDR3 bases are TGTGCCAGCAGCTTGGGGGCTAGCGGGCCCTTTAGCTACGAGCAGTACTTC. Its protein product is CASSLGASGPFSYEQYF.

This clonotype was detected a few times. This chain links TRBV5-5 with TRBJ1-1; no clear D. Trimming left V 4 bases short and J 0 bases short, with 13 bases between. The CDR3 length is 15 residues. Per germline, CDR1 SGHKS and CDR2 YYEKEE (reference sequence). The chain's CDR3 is CASSVQLNVNTEAFF. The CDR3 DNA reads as TGTGCCAGCAGCGTCCAATTAAATGTGAACACTGAAGCTTTCTTT.

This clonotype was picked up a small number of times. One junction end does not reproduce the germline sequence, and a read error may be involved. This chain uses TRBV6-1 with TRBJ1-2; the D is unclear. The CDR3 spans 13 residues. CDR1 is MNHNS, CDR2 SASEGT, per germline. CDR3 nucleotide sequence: TGTGCCGGCAGTGAGGCAGAAAACTATGGCTACACCTTC. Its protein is CAGSEAENYGYTF.

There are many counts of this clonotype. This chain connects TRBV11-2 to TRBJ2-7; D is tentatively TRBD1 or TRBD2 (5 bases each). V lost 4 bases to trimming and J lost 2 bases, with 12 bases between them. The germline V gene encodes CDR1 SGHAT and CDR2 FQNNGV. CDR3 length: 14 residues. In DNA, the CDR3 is TGTGCCAGCAGCTCCGGGGCAGGTCCCTACGAGCAGTACTTC. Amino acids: CASSSGAGPYEQYF.

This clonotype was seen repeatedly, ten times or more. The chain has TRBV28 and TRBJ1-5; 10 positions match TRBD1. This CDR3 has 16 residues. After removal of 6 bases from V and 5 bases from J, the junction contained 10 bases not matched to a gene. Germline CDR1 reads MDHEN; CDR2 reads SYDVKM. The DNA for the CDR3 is TGTGCCAGCAGCATACGGGCGACAGGGGGCTATCAGCCCCAGCATTTT. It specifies CASSIRATGGYQPQHF.

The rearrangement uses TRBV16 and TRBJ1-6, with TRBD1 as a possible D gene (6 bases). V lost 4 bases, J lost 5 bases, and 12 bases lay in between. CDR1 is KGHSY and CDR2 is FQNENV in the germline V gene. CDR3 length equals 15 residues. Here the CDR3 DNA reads TGTGCCAGCAGCCCACGGACAGCTAATAATTCACCCCTCCACTTT. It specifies CASSPRTANNSPLHF.

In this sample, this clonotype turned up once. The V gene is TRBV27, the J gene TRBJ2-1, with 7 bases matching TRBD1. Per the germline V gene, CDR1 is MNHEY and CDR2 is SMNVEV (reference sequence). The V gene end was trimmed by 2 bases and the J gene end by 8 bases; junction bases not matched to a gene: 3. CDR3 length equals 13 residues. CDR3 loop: CASSLNRGYEQFF. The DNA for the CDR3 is TGTGCCAGCAGTTTAAACAGGGGCTATGAGCAGTTCTTC.

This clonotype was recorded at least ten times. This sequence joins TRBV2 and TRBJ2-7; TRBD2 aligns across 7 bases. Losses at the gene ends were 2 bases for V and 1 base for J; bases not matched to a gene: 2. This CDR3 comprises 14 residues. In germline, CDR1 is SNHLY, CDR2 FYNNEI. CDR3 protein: CASSEWGGSYEQYF. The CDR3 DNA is TGTGCCAGCAGTGAATGGGGGGGATCCTACGAGCAGTACTTC.

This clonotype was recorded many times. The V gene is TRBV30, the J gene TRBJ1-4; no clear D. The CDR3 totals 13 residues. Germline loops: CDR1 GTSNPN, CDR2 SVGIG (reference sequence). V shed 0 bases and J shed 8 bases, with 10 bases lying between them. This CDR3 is CAWSVTEREKLFF. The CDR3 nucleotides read TGTGCCTGGAGTGTAACAGAACGGGAAAAACTGTTTTTT.

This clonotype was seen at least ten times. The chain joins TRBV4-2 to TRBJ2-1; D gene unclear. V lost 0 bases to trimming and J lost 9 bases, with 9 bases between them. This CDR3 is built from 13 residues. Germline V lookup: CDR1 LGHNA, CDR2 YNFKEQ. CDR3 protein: CASSQDIAGEQFF. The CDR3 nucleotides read TGTGCCAGCAGCCAAGATATAGCTGGTGAGCAGTTCTTC.

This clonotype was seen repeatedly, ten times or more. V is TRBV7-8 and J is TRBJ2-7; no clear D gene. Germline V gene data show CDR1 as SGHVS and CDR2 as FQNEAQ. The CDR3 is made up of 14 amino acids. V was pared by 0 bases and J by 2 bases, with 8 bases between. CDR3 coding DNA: TGTGCCAGCAGCTTAGCGGCGGCCGCCTACGAGCAGTACTTC. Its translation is CASSLAAAAYEQYF.

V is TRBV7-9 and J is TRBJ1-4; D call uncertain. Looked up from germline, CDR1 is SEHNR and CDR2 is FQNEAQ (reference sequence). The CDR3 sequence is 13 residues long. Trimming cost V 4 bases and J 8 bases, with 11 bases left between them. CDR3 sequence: CASSSTPGEKLFF. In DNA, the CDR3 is TGTGCCAGCAGCTCAACCCCGGGGGAAAAACTGTTTTTT.

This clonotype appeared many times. The CDR3 region has the DNA TGTGCCTGGACCCCGACCAGTCGCAGAGATACGCAGTATTTT. Translated: CAWTPTSRRDTQYF. This sequence joins TRBV30 and TRBJ2-3; unclear D gene. The germline V and J ends were trimmed by 4 bases and 5 bases, with 16 bases remaining between them. This CDR3 has 14 residues. Germline CDR1 GTSNPN, CDR2 SVGIG (reference sequence).

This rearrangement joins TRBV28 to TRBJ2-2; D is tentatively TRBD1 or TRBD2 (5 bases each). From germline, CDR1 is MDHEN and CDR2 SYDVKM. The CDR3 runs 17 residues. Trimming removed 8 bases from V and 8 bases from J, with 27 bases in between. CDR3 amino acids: CASGLSGARGKLGELFF. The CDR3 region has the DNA TGTGCCAGCGGATTATCCGGGGCGAGGGGAAAATTGGGGGAGCTGTTTTTT.

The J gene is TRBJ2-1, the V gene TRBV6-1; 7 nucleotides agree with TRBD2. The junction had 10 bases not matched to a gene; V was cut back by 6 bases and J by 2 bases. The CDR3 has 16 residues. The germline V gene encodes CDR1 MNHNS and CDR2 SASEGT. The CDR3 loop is CASRYLGGVAYNEQFF. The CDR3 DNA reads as TGTGCCAGCAGGTACTTGGGAGGGGTTGCCTACAATGAGCAGTTCTTC.

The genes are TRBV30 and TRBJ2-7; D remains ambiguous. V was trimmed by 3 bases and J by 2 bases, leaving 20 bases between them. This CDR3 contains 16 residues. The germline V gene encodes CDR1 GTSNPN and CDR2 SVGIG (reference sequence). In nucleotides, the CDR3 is TGTGCCTGGAGGGGCCCCTTTGACGATTATCCCTACGAGCAGTACTTC. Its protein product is CAWRGPFDDYPYEQYF.

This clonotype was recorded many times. The DNA of the CDR3 is TGTGCCAGCAGATTCGACAGGGGGGGGGAGACCCAGTACTTC. Residues: CASRFDRGGETQYF. The chain is built from TRBV2 and TRBJ2-5; 9 bases are shared with TRBD1. V lost 6 bases, J lost 5 bases, and 7 bases stayed unmatched. This CDR3 has 14 amino acids. Germline-derived CDR1 and CDR2 are SNHLY and FYNNEI.

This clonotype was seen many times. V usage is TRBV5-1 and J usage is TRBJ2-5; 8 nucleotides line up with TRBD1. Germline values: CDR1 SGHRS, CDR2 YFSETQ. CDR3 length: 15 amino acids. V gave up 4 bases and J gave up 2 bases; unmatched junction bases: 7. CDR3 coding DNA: TGCGCCAGCAGCGGTACAGGGGGTACACAAGAGACCCAGTACTTC. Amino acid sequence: CASSGTGGTQETQYF.

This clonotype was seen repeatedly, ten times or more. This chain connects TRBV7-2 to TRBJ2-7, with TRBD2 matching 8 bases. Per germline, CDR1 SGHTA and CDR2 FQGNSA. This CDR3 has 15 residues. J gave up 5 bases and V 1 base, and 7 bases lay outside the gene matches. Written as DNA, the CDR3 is TGTGCCAGCAGCTTAGTCACAGCGGGAGTCGACGAGCAGTACTTC. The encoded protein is CASSLVTAGVDEQYF. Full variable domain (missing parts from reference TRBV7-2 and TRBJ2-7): GAGVSQSPSNKVTEKGKDVELRCDPISGHTALYWYRQSLGQGLEFLIYFQGNSAPDKSGLPSDRFSAERTGGSVSTLTIQRTQQEDSAVYLCASSLVTAGVDEQYFGPGTRLTVT.

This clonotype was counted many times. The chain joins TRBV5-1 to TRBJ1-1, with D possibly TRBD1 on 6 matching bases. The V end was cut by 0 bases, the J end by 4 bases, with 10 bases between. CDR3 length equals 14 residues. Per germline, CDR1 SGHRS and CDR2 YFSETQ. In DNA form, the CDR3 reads TGCGCCAGCAGCTTGGGACAGGTGATCACTGAAGCTTTCTTT. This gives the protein CASSLGQVITEAFF.

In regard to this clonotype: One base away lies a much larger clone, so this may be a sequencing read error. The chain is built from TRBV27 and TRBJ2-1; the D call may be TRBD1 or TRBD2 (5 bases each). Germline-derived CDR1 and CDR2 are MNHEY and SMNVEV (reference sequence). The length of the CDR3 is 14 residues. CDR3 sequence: CASSLFGGDNGQFF. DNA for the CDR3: TGTGCCAGCAGTTTGTTTGGGGGTGACAATGGGCAGTTCTTC.